This T cell receptor (beta chain) comes out of a study of T cells expressing NK-cell markers (dated by TCRdb to 2020 to 2022). With regard to the full study: Several donors provided sorted CD3+CD56+NKG2C+, CD3+CD56+NKG2C- and CD3+CD56-NKG2C+ T-cell subsets, whose TCR beta-chain repertoires were profiled. Among the eight sequenced donors, seven were HCMV-seropositive and one was HCMV-seronegative. Sequencing of the libraries produced 2 x 150 bp reads on Illumina HiSeq 2000/2500, MiSeq or NextSeq. The eight sequenced donors were randomly selected healthy volunteers, three men and five women. Broad study findings and their caveats: For roughly six donors, the dominant CD3+CD56+NKG2C+ clonotypes were among the top 10 CD8+ clonotypes and accounted for about 1.0-7.5% of CD8+ T cells. It remained unclear whether the expanded NKG2C-expressing T cell clones were specific for HCMV antigens. Those dominant clonotypes were again the most abundant among CD3+CD56-NKG2C+ cells in a few donors, at roughly 25-65%.

To determine HCMV serostatus, a commercial ELISA kit was used to detect HCMV-specific IgG in serum. Ficoll density gradient centrifugation was used to isolate peripheral blood mononuclear cells from blood. A note on this clonotype: Its specific antigen is unknown.

Sequencing took place on an Illumina HiSeq 2000. TCR beta cDNA libraries were prepared using 5'RACE template switching, which introduced a universal primer site and unique molecular identifiers. Priming for cDNA synthesis came from the TCR beta constant segment, and two successive PCR amplification steps followed. Regarding the original processing steps: MIGEC handled demultiplexing of the reads and grouping by UMI, while MiTCR was used to assemble and quantify clonotypes. Only TCR cDNA sequences supported by at least two reads were kept to exclude erroneous sequences. Downstream repertoire analysis used the tcR package, and clonotypes were matched across fractions by CDR3 nucleotide sequence plus V segment. Antigen specificity was annotated against VDJdb with VDJmatch, allowing one amino acid substitution in CDR3. Following TCRdb reprocessing, every CDR3 protein sequence forms one entry, and DNA is not provided. Clone size and V and J calls follow TCRdb, not the original study. This sample's table lists tens of thousands of distinct CDR3 sequences. The leading ten clones occupy roughly 60% of the sample.

There are 18 amino acids in the CDR3, from cysteine to phenylalanine inclusive. No DNA sequence was recorded. CDR1 SGHTA and CDR2 FQGTGA were looked up in the germline V gene. This chain is built from TRBV7-3 and TRBJ2-2; without DNA, the TCRdb call of TRBD2 cannot be checked. The source is a woman aged 18-70 years in good health. Sequencing input: blood T cells: a sorted CD56 or NKG2C T cell subset, CD4+ or CD8+ T cells, or bulk PBMC T cells (not recorded which). The CDR3 has the sequence CASSTSRSSGYDTGELFF.